These 2 T cell receptor beta chains were sequenced from one sample in a study of tumor and adjacent non-tumor tissue in lung cancer. A modified ARM-PCR protocol with three rounds of nested PCR amplified TCRbeta. Using its own MiXCR run on the multiplex PCR reads, TCRdb lists one record per CDR3 protein. The sample records some 66,000 distinct CDR3 sequences, about 61% being singletons. No cell sorting was done before RNA was extracted from the tissue. More than 3 cm separated this lung sample from the edge of the tumor. The sequenced sample consisted of distant non-tumor lung tissue. All receptors come from a man between 65 and 85 years old with non-small cell lung cancer.

The chain carries TRBV15 and TRBJ2-1; D is ambiguous. This CDR3 has 14 residues. Looked up from germline, CDR1 is LNHNV and CDR2 is YYDKDF (reference sequence). The V and J ends lost 0 bases and 15 bases respectively, with 18 bases between them. The CDR3 nucleotides are TGTGCCACCAGCAGAGATGGTGGGAACAATGAGTGGTTCTTC. It specifies CATSRDGGNNEWFF.

This clonotype was detected ten times or more. V gene TRBV20-1 combines with J gene TRBJ2-3; perhaps TRBD2 as D (5 bases). The germline V gene has CDR1 DFQATT and CDR2 SNEGSKA (reference sequence). Trimming took 4 bases from V and 0 from J, leaving 11 bases between them. This CDR3 is 14 amino acids long. The CDR3 sequence is CSAKVSGSTDTQYF. The CDR3 nucleotides read TGCAGTGCTAAGGTCTCGGGGAGCACAGATACGCAGTATTTT.